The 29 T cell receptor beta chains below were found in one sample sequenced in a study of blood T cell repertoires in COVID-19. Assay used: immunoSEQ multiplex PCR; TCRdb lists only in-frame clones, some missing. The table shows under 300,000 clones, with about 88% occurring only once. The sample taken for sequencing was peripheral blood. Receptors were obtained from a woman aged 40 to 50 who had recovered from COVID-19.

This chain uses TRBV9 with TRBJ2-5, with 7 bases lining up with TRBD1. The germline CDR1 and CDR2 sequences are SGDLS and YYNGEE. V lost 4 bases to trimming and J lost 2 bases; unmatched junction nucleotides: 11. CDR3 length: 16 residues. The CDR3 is CASSRTGDSLQETQYF. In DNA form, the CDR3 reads TGTGCCAGCAGCCGGACCGGGGACAGCTTACAAGAGACCCAGTACTTC.

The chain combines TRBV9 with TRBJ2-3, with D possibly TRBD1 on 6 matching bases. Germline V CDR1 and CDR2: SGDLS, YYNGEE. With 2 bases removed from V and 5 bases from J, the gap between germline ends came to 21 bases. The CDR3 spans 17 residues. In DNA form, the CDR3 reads TGTGCCAGCAGCGTCAACTGGGGACATCTTGGGGGAGATACGCAGTATTTT. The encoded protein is CASSVNWGHLGGDTQYF.

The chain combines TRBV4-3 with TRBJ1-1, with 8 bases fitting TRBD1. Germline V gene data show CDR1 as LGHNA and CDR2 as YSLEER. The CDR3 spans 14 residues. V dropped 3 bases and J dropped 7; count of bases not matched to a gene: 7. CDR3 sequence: CASSHSQGAGEAFF. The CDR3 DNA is TGCGCCAGCAGCCATTCGCAGGGGGCTGGTGAAGCTTTCTTT.

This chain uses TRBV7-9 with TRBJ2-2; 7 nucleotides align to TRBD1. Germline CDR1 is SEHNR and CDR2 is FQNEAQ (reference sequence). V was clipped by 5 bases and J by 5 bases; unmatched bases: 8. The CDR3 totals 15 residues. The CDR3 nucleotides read TGTGCCAGCAGCCTAACAGGGGTGCGAACCGGGGAGCTGTTTTTT. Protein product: CASSLTGVRTGELFF.

The CDR3 region is CASSLASAGGETQYF. DNA of the CDR3: TGTGCCAGCAGCTTAGCATCCGCGGGAGGAGAGACCCAGTACTTC. The chain has TRBV7-2 and TRBJ2-5; TRBD2 matches at 8 bases. Trimming at V came to 0 bases and at J to 4 bases, leaving 4 bases not matched to a gene. CDR1 and CDR2 (germline): SGHTA, FQGNSA. The CDR3 spans 15 residues.

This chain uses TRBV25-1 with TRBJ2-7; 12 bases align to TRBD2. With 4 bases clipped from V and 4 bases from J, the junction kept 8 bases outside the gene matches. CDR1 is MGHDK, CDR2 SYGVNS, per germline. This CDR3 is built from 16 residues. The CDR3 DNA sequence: TGTGCCAGCAGTGGGGGTGGACTAGCGGGATCGTACGAGCAGTACTTC. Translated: CASSGGGLAGSYEQYF.

For the CDR3, the DNA is TGTGCCAGCAGCCTCAACAGGGTTAGCACCGGGGAGCTGTTTTTT. This encodes CASSLNRVSTGELFF. This chain uses TRBV5-5 with TRBJ2-2, with a weak D call TRBD1 (6 bases). The CDR3 runs 15 residues. Looked up from germline, CDR1 is SGHKS and CDR2 is YYEKEE (reference sequence). Trimming pared 4 bases from V and 4 bases from J, leaving 14 bases between.

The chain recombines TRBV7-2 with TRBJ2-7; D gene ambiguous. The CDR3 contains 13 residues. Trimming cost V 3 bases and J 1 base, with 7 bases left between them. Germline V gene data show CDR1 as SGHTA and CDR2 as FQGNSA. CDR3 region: CASSFKTSYEQYF. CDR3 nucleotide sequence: TGTGCCAGCAGCTTCAAGACATCCTACGAGCAGTACTTC.

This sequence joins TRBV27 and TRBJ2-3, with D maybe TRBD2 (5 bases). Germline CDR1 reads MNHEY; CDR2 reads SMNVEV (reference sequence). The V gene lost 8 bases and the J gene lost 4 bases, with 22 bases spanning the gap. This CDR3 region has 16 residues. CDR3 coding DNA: TGTGCCAGCGGGTGGCTACCTCGGAGTAGCGCAGATACGCAGTATTTT. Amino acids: CASGWLPRSSADTQYF.

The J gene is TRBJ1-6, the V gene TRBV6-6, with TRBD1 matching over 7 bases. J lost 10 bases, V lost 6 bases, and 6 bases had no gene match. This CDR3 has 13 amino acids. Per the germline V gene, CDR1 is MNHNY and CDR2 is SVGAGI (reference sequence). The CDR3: CASRDRADSPLHF. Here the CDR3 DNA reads TGTGCCAGCAGAGACAGGGCAGACTCACCCCTCCACTTT.

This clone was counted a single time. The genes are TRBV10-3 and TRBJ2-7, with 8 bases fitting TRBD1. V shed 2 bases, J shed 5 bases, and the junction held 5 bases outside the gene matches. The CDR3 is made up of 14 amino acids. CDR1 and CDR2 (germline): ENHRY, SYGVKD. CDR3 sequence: CAISEQGARDEQYF. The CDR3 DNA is TGTGCCATCAGTGAGCAGGGGGCAAGAGACGAGCAGTACTTC.

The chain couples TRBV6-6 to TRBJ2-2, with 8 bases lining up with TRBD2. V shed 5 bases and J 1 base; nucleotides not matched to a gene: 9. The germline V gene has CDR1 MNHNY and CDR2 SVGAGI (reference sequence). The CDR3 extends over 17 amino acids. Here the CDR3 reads CASSRRGGDKNTGELFF. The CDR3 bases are TGTGCCAGCAGTCGCCGGGGGGGCGACAAGAACACCGGGGAGCTGTTTTTT.

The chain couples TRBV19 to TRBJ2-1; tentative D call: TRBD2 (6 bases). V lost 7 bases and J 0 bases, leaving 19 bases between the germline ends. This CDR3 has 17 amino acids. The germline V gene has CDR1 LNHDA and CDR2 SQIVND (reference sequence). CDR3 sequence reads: CASTRVVAVRSYNEQFF. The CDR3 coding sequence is TGTGCCAGTACCCGAGTGGTAGCGGTTCGCTCCTACAATGAGCAGTTCTTC.

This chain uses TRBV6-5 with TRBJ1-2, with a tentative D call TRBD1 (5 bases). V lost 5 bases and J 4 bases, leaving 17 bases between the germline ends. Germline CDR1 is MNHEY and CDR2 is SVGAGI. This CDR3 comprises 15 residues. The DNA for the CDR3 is TGTGCCAGCAGTCCCGACAGCTCGAGTCCCTATGGCTACACCTTC. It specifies CASSPDSSSPYGYTF.

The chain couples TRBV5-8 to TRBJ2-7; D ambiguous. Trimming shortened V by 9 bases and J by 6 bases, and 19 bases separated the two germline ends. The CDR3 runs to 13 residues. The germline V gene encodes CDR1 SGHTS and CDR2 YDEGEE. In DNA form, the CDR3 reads TGTGCCACCGAATTCGGTAGTGGTGCCGAGCAGTACTTC. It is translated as CATEFGSGAEQYF.

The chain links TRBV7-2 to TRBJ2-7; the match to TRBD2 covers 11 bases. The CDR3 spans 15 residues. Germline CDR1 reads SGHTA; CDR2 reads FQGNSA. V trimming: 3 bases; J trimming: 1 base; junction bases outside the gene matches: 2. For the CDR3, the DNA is TGTGCCAGCAGCTTCGGGACTAGCGGTTCCTACGAGCAGTACTTC. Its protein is CASSFGTSGSYEQYF.

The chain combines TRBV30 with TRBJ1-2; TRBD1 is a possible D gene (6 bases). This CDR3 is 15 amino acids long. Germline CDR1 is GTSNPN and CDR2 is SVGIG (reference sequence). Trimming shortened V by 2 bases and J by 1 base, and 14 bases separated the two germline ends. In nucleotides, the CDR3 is TGTGCCTGGAGTCGGGACATCTTAGATAACTATGGCTACACCTTC. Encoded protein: CAWSRDILDNYGYTF. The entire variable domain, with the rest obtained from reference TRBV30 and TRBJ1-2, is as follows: SQTIHQWPATLVQPVGSPLSLECTVEGTSNPNLYWYRQAAGRGLQLLFYSVGIGQISSEVPQNLSASRPQDRQFILSSKKLLLSDSGFYLCAWSRDILDNYGYTFGSGTRLTVV.

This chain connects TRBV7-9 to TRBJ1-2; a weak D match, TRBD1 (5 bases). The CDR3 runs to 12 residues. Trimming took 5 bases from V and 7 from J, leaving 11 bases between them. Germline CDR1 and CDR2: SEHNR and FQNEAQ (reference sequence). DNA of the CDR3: TGTGCCAGCAGCCAAGGGGCAGGTGGCTACACCTTC. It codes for CASSQGAGGYTF.

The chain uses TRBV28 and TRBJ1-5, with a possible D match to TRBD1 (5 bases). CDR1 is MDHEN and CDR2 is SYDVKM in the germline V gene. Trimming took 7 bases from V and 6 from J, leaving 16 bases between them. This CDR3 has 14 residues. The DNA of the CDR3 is TGTGCCAGCAACCAGGGTAGGGGAGGTCAGCCCCAGCATTTT. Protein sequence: CASNQGRGGQPQHF.

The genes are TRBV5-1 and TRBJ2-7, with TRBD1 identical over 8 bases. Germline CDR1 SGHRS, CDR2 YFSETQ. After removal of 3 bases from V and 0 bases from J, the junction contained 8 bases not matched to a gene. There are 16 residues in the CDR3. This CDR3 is CASSSDPGTGSYEQYF. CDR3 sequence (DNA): TGCGCCAGCAGCTCCGACCCCGGGACAGGCTCCTACGAGCAGTACTTC.

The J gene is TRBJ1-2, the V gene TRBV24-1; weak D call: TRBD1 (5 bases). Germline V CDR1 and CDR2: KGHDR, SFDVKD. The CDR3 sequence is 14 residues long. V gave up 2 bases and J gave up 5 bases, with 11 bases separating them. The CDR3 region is CATSDSDSLYGYTF. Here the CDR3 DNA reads TGTGCCACCAGTGATTCCGACAGTTTATATGGCTACACCTTC.

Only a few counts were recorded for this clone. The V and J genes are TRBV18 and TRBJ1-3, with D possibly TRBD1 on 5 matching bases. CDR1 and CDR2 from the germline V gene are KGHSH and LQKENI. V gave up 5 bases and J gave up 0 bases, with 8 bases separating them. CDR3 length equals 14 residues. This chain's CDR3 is CASSVDNSGNTIYF. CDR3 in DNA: TGTGCCAGCTCAGTGGACAACTCTGGAAACACCATATATTTT. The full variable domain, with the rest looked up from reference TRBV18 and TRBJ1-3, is NAGVMQNPRHLVRRRGQEARLRCSPMKGHSHVYWYRQLPEEGLKFMVYLQKENIIDESGMPKERFSAEFPKEGPSILRIQQVVRGDSAAYFCASSVDNSGNTIYFGEGSWLTVV.

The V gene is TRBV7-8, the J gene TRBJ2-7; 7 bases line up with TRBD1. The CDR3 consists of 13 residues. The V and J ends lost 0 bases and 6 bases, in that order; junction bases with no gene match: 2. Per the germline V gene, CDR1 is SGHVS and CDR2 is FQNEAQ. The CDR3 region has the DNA TGTGCCAGCAGCTTAGCGACAGGGTCCGAGCAGTACTTC. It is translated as CASSLATGSEQYF.

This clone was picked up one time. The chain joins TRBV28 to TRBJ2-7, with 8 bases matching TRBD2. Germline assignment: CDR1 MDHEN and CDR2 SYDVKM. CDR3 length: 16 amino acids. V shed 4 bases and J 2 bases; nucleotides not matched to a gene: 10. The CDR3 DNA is TGTGCCAGCAGTTCCTGGAGCGGGAGATTCGCCTACGAGCAGTACTTC. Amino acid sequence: CASSSWSGRFAYEQYF.

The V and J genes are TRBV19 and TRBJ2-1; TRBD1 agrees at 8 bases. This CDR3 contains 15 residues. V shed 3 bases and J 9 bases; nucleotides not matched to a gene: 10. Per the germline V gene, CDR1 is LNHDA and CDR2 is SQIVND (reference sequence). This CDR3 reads CASSIRLGQGTEQFF. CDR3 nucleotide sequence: TGTGCCAGTAGTATCCGTCTCGGACAGGGTACTGAGCAGTTCTTC.

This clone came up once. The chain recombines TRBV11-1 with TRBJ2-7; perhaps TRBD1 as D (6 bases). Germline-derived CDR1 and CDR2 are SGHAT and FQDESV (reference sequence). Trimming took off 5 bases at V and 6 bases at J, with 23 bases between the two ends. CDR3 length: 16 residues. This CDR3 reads CASSQLGTGNTGEQYF. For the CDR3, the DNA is TGTGCCAGCAGCCAGTTAGGTACAGGGAATACCGGCGAGCAGTACTTC.

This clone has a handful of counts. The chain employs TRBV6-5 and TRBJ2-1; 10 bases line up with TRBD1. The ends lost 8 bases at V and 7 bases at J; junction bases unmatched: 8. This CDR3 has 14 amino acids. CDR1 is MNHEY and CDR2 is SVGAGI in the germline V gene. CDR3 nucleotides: TGTGCCAGCGGACCGGGACAGGGGCGGAATGAGCAGTTCTTC. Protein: CASGPGQGRNEQFF.

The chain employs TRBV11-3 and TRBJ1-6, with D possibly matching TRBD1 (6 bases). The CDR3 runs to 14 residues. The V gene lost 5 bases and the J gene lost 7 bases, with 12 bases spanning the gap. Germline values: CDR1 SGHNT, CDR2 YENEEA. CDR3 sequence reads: CASSLRQDNSPLHF. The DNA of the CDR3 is TGTGCCAGCAGCCTAAGACAGGACAATTCACCCCTCCACTTT.

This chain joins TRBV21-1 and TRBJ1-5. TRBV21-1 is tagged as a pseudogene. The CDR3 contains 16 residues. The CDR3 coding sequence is TGTGCCAGCAAATTGACGAAGGCGGGCGGCAATCAGCCCCAGCATTTT. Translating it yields CASKLTKAGGNQPQHF.